The source of this TCR beta chain is a study of blood T cell repertoires in COVID-19. About the study: Specimens from acute and convalescent COVID-19 originated in the United States, Italy and Spain. PBMCs, B-cell-depleted T cells, or T cells provided the cDNA or gDNA that made up the material.

Authors' analysis steps: Amplified reference gene primers provided the basis for estimating nucleated cell counts. The data were produced by immunoSEQ multiplex PCR, yet TCRdb's version contains in-frame clones alone and is incomplete. V, J and clone size were drawn from that table, and D and trimming were deduced from the DNA. The profile shows hundreds of thousands of clones, around 89% of them singletons. This clone occurred once. The V gene's germline CDR1 is PRHDT and CDR2 FYEKMQ (reference sequence). Germline trimming cut 2 bases from V and 0 bases from J; bases unmatched to any gene: 2. This CDR3 is built from 17 residues.

This receptor was identified in a woman under 40 with acute or convalescent COVID-19. This chain connects TRBV13 to TRBJ2-6; TRBD2 aligns across 9 bases. The specimen was peripheral blood. CDR3 amino acids: CASSLLAGNSGANVLTF. The CDR3 region has the DNA TGTGCCAGCAGCTTACTAGCGGGGAACTCTGGGGCCAACGTCCTGACTTTC.